Following are 5 T cell receptor beta chains from one sample sequenced in a study of Graves' ophthalmopathy and Graves' hyperthyroidism. RNA transcripts yielded amplified TCR beta CDR3 regions. Following a first-round RT-PCR that used HTBI primers, a second-round multiplex PCR was carried out. In TCRdb, the multiplex PCR reads were re-called with MiXCR into one record per CDR3 protein. The sample contains about 420,000 distinct CDR3 sequences, under 25% of which appear only once. Sequencing was done on a sample of peripheral blood. All receptors derive from a woman aged 18-29 years with stable Graves' hyperthyroidism.

This rearrangement joins TRBV27 to TRBJ1-5; D is ambiguous. Germline-derived CDR1 and CDR2 are MNHEY and SMNVEV (reference sequence). The CDR3 loop spans 13 amino acids. Trimming took off 2 bases at V and 5 bases at J, with 7 bases between the two ends. CDR3 nucleotides: TGTGCCAGCAGTTTAAGCTTGTATCAGCCCCAGCATTTT. As protein: CASSLSLYQPQHF.

This clonotype was counted at least ten times. The V and J genes are TRBV4-1 and TRBJ2-7, with 8 bases identical to TRBD1. CDR1 is MGHRA, CDR2 YSYEKL, per germline. CDR3 length: 16 amino acids. V lost 5 bases to trimming and J lost 5 bases; unmatched junction nucleotides: 14. The CDR3 loop is CASSTHSDRALNEQYF. The CDR3 bases are TGCGCCAGCAGCACTCACTCGGACAGGGCACTTAACGAGCAGTACTTC.

This clonotype was detected ten times or more. V and J are TRBV12-3 or TRBV12-4 and TRBJ2-7; TRBD2 might be the D (6 bases). The germline V and J ends were trimmed by 1 base and 3 bases, with 10 bases remaining between them. This CDR3 region has 14 residues. CDR3 residues: CASSLVQGGYEQYF. CDR3 bases: TGTGCCAGCAGTTTAGTTCAGGGAGGCTACGAGCAGTACTTC.

The J gene is TRBJ2-7, the V gene TRBV10-1; TRBD2 might be the D (5 bases). CDR3 size: 13 residues. Germline lookup yields CDR1 WNHNN and CDR2 SYGVQD (reference sequence). With 2 bases removed from V and 5 bases from J, the gap between germline ends came to 10 bases. CDR3 in amino acids: CASSEEGSDEQYF. CDR3 nucleotide sequence: TGCGCCAGCAGTGAGGAGGGATCGGACGAGCAGTACTTC.

The CDR3 DNA follows: TGCAGTGCTAGGGACCCCCTCCTAGCGGGAGGAGAGACCCAGTACTTC. Amino acid sequence: CSARDPLLAGGETQYF. J is TRBJ2-5 and V is TRBV20-1; 11 nucleotides match TRBD2. Germline CDR1 and CDR2: DFQATT and SNEGSKA (reference sequence). With 3 bases clipped from V and 4 bases from J, the junction kept 10 bases outside the gene matches. This CDR3 has 16 amino acids.